The next 5 T cell receptor beta chains were all read from a single sample in a study of blood T cell repertoires in COVID-19. Using immunoSEQ multiplex PCR, the repertoire was profiled, and TCRdb retains in-frame clones only, with some absent. Found here are hundreds of thousands of clones, around 85% of them singletons; the top ten hold roughly 4.2%. The sample was peripheral blood. These receptors were obtained from a woman aged 40 to 49 with active or convalescent COVID-19.

The chain has TRBV5-1 and TRBJ1-4; 9 bases line up with TRBD1. Unmatched junction bases numbered 8, after V lost 4 bases and J lost 7 bases. This CDR3 spans 15 amino acids. The germline V gene has CDR1 SGHRS and CDR2 YFSETQ. The CDR3 reads CASSPDRGASEKLFF. The CDR3 DNA reads TGCGCCAGCAGCCCCGACAGGGGGGCTAGTGAAAAACTGTTTTTT.

Points on this clone: The sample holds other DNA sequences that translate to the same CDR3. In DNA form, the CDR3 reads TGCAGTGCTAGCCCAGGGACCCAGTACTTC. It is translated as CSASPGTQYF. This chain links TRBV20-1 with TRBJ2-5, with D hard to call. CDR1 and CDR2 (germline): DFQATT, SNEGSKA (reference sequence). V lost 3 bases, J lost 7 bases, and 6 bases lay in between. CDR3 size: 10 residues.

This chain uses TRBV2 with TRBJ1-2; D gene ambiguous. Per germline, CDR1 SNHLY and CDR2 FYNNEI. V was cut by 11 bases and J by 0 bases, with 13 bases left in between. The CDR3 is 13 residues long. CDR3 residues: CAGHGSSNYGYTF. CDR3 coding DNA: TGTGCCGGCCACGGGTCGTCTAACTATGGCTACACCTTC.

The CDR3 loop reads CASSSTGWGTEAFF. As DNA, the CDR3 is TGTGCCAGCAGTTCGACAGGGTGGGGCACTGAAGCTTTCTTT. The chain links TRBV28 to TRBJ1-1, with TRBD1 matching 7 bases. V shed 4 bases and J 4 bases; nucleotides not matched to a gene: 6. In germline, CDR1 is MDHEN, CDR2 SYDVKM. The CDR3 sequence is 14 residues long.

V gene TRBV6-2 or TRBV6-3 combines with J gene TRBJ2-1; tentative D call: TRBD1 (6 bases). The ends were cut back, 6 bases at V and 9 bases at J, with 9 bases in the middle. The CDR3 length is 11 residues. Per germline, CDR1 MNHEY and CDR2 SVGEGT. CDR3 sequence reads: CASSQGFEQFF. CDR3 sequence (DNA): TGTGCCAGCAGCCAGGGGTTTGAGCAGTTCTTC.